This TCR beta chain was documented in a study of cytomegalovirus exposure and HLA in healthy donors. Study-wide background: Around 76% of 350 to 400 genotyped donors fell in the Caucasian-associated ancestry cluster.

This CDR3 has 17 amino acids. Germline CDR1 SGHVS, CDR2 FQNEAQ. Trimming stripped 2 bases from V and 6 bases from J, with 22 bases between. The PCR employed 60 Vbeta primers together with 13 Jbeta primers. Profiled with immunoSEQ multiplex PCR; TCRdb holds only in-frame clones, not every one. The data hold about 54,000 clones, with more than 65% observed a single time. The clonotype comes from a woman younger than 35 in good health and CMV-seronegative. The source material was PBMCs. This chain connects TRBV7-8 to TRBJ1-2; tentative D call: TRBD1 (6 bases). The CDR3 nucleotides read TGTGCCAGCAGCTTACGGTCCCCTAGGGCAGGGGTGGATGGCTACACCTTC. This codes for CASSLRSPRAGVDGYTF.